This is a list of T cell receptor beta chains from one sample in a study of cytomegalovirus exposure and HLA in healthy donors. Assay: immunoSEQ multiplex PCR; the TCRdb copy retains only in-frame clones and omits some. The repertoire holds tens of thousands of clones, with about three quarters as singletons. The sequencing sample was made of PBMCs. All receptors come from a man between 18 and 29 years old in good health and CMV-seronegative. Both conserved end residues are part of each CDR3. The D gene is left open where the match is weak. Rows may omit the clone size; those that give it use once, few, many or a size class.

CASSPPGLGTVGAFF TGTGCCAGCAGCCCCCCCGGATTGGGGACAGTCGGAGCTTTCTTT TRBJ1-1 TRBD1 NA 15 TRBV11-2
CASSLVQSHNEQFF TGTGCCAGCTCCCTCGTTCAGTCGCACAATGAGCAGTTCTTC TRBJ2-1 NA few 14 TRBV18
CSAGGAGGTEAFF TGCAGCGCAGGGGGCGCCGGCGGCACTGAAGCTTTCTTT TRBJ1-1 TRBD1 few 13 TRBV29-1
CASSPTGRANVLTF TGTGCCAGCAGCCCCACCGGTCGGGCCAACGTCCTGACTTTC TRBJ2-6 NA NA 14 TRBV7-9
CASGWGRDGGSNQPQHF TGTGCCAGCGGGTGGGGCAGGGACGGGGGGAGCAATCAGCCCCAGCATTTT TRBJ1-5 NA NA 17 TRBV2
CASSPGRGGEGNQPQHF TGTGCCAGCAGCCCAGGACGGGGAGGCGAAGGCAATCAGCCCCAGCATTTT TRBJ1-5 NA NA 17 TRBV7-9
CASSFDRGRTEAFF TGTGCCAGCAGTTTTGACAGGGGGCGCACTGAAGCTTTCTTT TRBJ1-1 TRBD1 NA 14 TRBV6-5
CASSEEGGNRGEKLFF TGTGCCAGCAGTGAAGAGGGAGGGAACCGGGGTGAAAAACTGTTTTTT TRBJ1-4 NA NA 16 TRBV6-1
CASSPTPIAGDRWDTQYF TGCGCCAGCAGCCCAACGCCCATAGCGGGGGATAGGTGGGATACGCAGTATTTT TRBJ2-3 TRBD2 NA 18 TRBV4-3
CSVVNLGLDYGYTF TGCAGCGTTGTCAACCTGGGGCTCGACTATGGCTACACCTTC TRBJ1-2 NA once 14 TRBV29-1